The 14 T cell receptor beta chains listed next were all sequenced from one sample in a study of radiation and T cells in renal cell carcinoma. As to time point: blood 2 weeks post-SBRT. Described treatment: 15 Gy SBRT to primary tumor, nephrectomy 4 weeks later. TCRdb keeps only in-frame clones here, not all; method: immunoSEQ multiplex PCR. The table lists about 120,000 clones, around four fifths of them singletons. The input for sequencing was blood, taken from a patient whose treatment included radiotherapy and nephrectomy. The receptors here all came from a woman aged 60-70 years with renal cell carcinoma.

The chain employs TRBV7-9 and TRBJ2-7; either TRBD1 or TRBD2 may fit D (5 bases each). Germline CDR1 is SEHNR and CDR2 is FQNEAQ (reference sequence). CDR3 length: 14 residues. With 1 base removed from V and 2 bases from J, the gap between germline ends came to 9 bases. The CDR3 loop is CASSLGDVTYEQYF. The DNA of the CDR3 is TGTGCCAGCAGCTTAGGGGACGTTACCTACGAGCAGTACTTC.

The chain combines TRBV28 with TRBJ2-5; no firm D call. The ends were cut back, 1 base at V and 4 bases at J, with 7 bases in the middle. Germline V gene data show CDR1 as MDHEN and CDR2 as SYDVKM. This CDR3 contains 13 residues. The CDR3: CASSLLYGETQYF. The CDR3 DNA reads TGTGCCAGCAGTTTATTATATGGAGAGACCCAGTACTTC.

V and J are TRBV9 and TRBJ1-4; TRBD1 is a possible D gene (6 bases). V was pared by 0 bases and J by 10 bases, with 13 bases between. From germline, CDR1 is SGDLS and CDR2 YYNGEE. CDR3 length equals 14 residues. DNA of the CDR3: TGTGCCAGCAGCGTAGACGGGGGCAAGGGAAAACTGTTTTTT. Encoded protein: CASSVDGGKGKLFF.

The V call is TRBV7-2, the J call TRBJ2-7; D is unclear. From germline, CDR1 is SGHTA and CDR2 FQGNSA. The germline V and J ends were trimmed by 5 bases and 2 bases, with 4 bases remaining between them. The CDR3 loop spans 11 amino acids. The CDR3 here is CASSLTYEQYF. The CDR3 DNA follows: TGTGCCAGCAGCCTTACCTACGAGCAGTACTTC.

The chain links TRBV28 to TRBJ1-2, with 12 bases fitting TRBD1. This CDR3 is built from 16 residues. Germline-derived CDR1 and CDR2 are MDHEN and SYDVKM. Trimming cost V 2 bases and J 4 bases; bases outside gene matches: 5. The CDR3 DNA follows: TGTGCCAGCAGTTTAGGCGGGACAGGGGGCGGCTATGGCTACACCTTC. Its translation is CASSLGGTGGGYGYTF.

The chain joins TRBV28 to TRBJ1-2; no clear D. V lost 2 bases and J 2 bases, leaving 9 bases between the germline ends. Germline V lookup: CDR1 MDHEN, CDR2 SYDVKM. The CDR3 runs to 14 residues. The CDR3: CASSLPGPNYGYTF. The CDR3 nucleotides are TGTGCCAGCAGTTTACCCGGGCCCAACTATGGCTACACCTTC.

This clone was seen more than once but under ten times. The rearrangement uses TRBV6-1 and TRBJ1-1, with D hard to call. Germline assignment: CDR1 MNHNS and CDR2 SASEGT. Trimming shortened V by 2 bases and J by 7 bases, and 11 bases separated the two germline ends. The CDR3 has 13 amino acids. The CDR3 region is CASSEQKQLEAFF. The CDR3 DNA is TGTGCCAGCAGTGAACAGAAGCAGCTTGAAGCTTTCTTT.

The rearrangement links TRBV11-2 to TRBJ2-2, with 8 bases identical to TRBD2. CDR3 size: 15 residues. Unmatched junction bases numbered 6, after V lost 5 bases and J lost 4 bases. Germline lookup yields CDR1 SGHAT and CDR2 FQNNGV. The CDR3 sequence is CASSRTSPGTGELFF. The CDR3 nucleotides are TGTGCCAGCAGCCGGACTAGCCCGGGCACCGGGGAGCTGTTTTTT. The full variable domain, its missing parts supplied by reference TRBV11-2 and TRBJ2-2, is EAGVAQSPRYKIIEKRQSVAFWCNPISGHATLYWYQQILGQGPKLLIQFQNNGVVDDSQLPKDRFSAERLKGVDSTLKIQPAKLEDSAVYLCASSRTSPGTGELFFGEGSRLTVL.

V and J are TRBV10-3 and TRBJ2-7; 8 bases map to TRBD1. V was pared by 3 bases and J by 2 bases, with 3 bases of the junction left unmatched. Germline CDR1 reads ENHRY; CDR2 reads SYGVKD. This CDR3 has 14 residues. The CDR3 region is CAISDLGQAYEQYF. Here the CDR3 DNA reads TGTGCCATCAGTGATTTGGGACAGGCCTACGAGCAGTACTTC.

The CDR3 DNA reads as TGTGCCAGCAGCTTGTCCGGGACCGCCTATGGCTACACCTTC. Translation: CASSLSGTAYGYTF. The chain uses TRBV5-6 and TRBJ1-2; TRBD1 is a possible D gene (5 bases). V was trimmed by 1 base and J by 4 bases, leaving 11 bases between them. The CDR3 is 14 residues long. Germline V gene data show CDR1 as SGHDT and CDR2 as YYEEEE. The complete variable domain, with remaining parts taken from reference TRBV5-6 and TRBJ1-2, reads DAGVTQSPTHLIKTRGQQVTLRCSPKSGHDTVSWYQQALGQGPQFIFQYYEEEERQRGNFPDRFSGHQFPNYSSELNVNALLLGDSALYLCASSLSGTAYGYTFGSGTRLTVV.

The J gene is TRBJ1-1, the V gene TRBV27; D gene unclear. The CDR3 totals 14 residues. With 6 bases removed from V and 4 bases from J, the gap between germline ends came to 15 bases. Germline assignment: CDR1 MNHEY and CDR2 SMNVEV (reference sequence). The CDR3 region is CASRSRVGATEAFF. The CDR3 coding sequence is TGTGCCAGCAGATCCCGGGTTGGAGCCACTGAAGCTTTCTTT.

The chain couples TRBV6-5 to TRBJ2-3; no firm D call. In germline, CDR1 is MNHEY, CDR2 SVGAGI. V lost 7 bases and J lost 2, with 13 bases in between. CDR3 size: 14 residues. The CDR3 protein is CASTEDRTTDTQYF. The CDR3 DNA reads TGTGCCAGCACCGAGGACCGTACCACAGATACGCAGTATTTT.

The rearrangement joins TRBV2 to TRBJ2-7; D may be TRBD2 (6 bases). Trimming cost V 4 bases and J 3 bases, with 10 bases left between them. The CDR3 extends over 13 amino acids. The germline V gene encodes CDR1 SNHLY and CDR2 FYNNEI. Here the CDR3 reads CASSARGGYEQYF. The CDR3 DNA follows: TGTGCCAGCAGTGCGCGGGGTGGCTACGAGCAGTACTTC.

V gene TRBV5-1 combines with J gene TRBJ2-2, with 8 bases lining up with TRBD1. Germline V CDR1 and CDR2: SGHRS, YFSETQ. V shed 4 bases, J shed 4 bases, and the junction held 9 bases outside the gene matches. The CDR3 is 16 residues long. Written as DNA, the CDR3 is TGCGCCAGCAGCCCTATCGGGACAGGCAGCACCGGGGAGCTGTTTTTT. Translating it yields CASSPIGTGSTGELFF.